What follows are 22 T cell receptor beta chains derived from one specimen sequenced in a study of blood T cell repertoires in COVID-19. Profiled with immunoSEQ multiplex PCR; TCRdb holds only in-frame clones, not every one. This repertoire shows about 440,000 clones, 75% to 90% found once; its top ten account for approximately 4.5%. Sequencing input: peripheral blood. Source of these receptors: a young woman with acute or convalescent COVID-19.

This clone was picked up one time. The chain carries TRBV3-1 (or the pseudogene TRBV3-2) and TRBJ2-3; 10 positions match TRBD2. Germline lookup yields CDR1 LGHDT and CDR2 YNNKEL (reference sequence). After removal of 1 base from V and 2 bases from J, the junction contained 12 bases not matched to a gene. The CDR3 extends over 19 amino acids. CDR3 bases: TGTGCCAGCAGCCAAGCCCGAGGGAGCGGGGGGGTTAACACAGATACGCAGTATTTT. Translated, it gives CASSQARGSGGVNTDTQYF.

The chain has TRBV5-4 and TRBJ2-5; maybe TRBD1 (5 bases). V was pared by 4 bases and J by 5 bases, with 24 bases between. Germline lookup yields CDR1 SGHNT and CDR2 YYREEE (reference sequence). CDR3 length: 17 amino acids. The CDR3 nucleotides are TGTGCCAGCAGCCGCGTTCAGGTTGGACCCCAGGGTGAGACCCAGTACTTC. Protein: CASSRVQVGPQGETQYF.

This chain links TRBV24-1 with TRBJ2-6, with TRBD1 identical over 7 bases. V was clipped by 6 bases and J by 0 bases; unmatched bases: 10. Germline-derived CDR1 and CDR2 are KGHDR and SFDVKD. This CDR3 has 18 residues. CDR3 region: CATSSRQGVSSGANVLTF. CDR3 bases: TGTGCCACCAGTTCGCGACAGGGAGTTTCCTCTGGGGCCAACGTCCTGACTTTC.

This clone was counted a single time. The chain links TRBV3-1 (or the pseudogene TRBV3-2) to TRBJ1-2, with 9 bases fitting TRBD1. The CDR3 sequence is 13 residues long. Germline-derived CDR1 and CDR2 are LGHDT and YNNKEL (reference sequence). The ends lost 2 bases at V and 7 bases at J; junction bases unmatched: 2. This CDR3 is CASSQRTGAGYTF. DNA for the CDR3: TGTGCCAGCAGCCAAAGGACAGGGGCTGGCTACACCTTC.

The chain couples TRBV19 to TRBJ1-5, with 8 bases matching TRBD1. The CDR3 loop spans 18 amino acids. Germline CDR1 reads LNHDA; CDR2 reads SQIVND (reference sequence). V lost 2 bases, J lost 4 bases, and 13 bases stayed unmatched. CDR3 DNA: TGTGCCAGTAGTATAAAAGCTCAGGGGGCCTCTAGGAATCAGCCCCAGCATTTT. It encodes CASSIKAQGASRNQPQHF.

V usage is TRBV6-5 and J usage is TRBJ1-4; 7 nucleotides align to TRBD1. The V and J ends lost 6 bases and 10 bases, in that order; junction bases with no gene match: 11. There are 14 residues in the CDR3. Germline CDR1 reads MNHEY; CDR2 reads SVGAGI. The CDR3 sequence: CASSSQTGRGKLFF. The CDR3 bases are TGTGCCAGCAGCTCCCAGACAGGGCGGGGAAAACTGTTTTTT.

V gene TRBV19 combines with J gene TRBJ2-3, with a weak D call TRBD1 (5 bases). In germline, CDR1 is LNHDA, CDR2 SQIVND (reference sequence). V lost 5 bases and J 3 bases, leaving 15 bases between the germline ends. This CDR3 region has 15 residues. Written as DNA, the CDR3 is TGTGCCAGTAGTCCAGGGCGTGGGTTGACAGATACGCAGTATTTT. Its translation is CASSPGRGLTDTQYF.

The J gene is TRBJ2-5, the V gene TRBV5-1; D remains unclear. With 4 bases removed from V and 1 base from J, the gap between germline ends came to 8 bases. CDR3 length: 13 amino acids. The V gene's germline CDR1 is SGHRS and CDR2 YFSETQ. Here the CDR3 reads CASSGLGQETQYF. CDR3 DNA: TGCGCCAGCAGCGGTCTAGGCCAAGAGACCCAGTACTTC.

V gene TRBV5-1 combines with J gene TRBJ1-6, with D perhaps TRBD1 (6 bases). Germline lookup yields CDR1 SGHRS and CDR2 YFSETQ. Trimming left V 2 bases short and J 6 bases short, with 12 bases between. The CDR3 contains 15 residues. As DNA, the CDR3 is TGCGCCAGCAGCTTAACCGGGACAAGTAATTCACCCCTCCACTTT. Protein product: CASSLTGTSNSPLHF.

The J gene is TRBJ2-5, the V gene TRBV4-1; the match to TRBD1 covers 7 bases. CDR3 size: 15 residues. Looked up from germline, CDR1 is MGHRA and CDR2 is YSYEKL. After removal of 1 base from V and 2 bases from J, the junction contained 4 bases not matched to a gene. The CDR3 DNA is TGCGCCAGCAGCCAAGTACAGGGGCGGCAAGAGACCCAGTACTTC. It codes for CASSQVQGRQETQYF.

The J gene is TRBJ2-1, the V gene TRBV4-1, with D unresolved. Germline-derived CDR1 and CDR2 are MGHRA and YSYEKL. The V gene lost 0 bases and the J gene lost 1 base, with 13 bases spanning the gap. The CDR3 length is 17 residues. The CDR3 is CASSQDSASASYNEQFF. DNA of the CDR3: TGCGCCAGCAGCCAAGATAGTGCTAGTGCATCCTACAATGAGCAGTTCTTC.

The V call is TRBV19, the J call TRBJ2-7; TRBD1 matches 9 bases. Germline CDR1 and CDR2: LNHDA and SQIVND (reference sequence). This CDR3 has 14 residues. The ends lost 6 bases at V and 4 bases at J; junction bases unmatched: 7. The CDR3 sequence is CASSIQGAGYEQYF. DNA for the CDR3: TGTGCCAGTAGCATACAGGGGGCAGGGTACGAGCAGTACTTC. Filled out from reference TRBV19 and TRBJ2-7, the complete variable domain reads DGGITQSPKYLFRKEGQNVTLSCEQNLNHDAMYWYRQDPGQGLRLIYYSQIVNDFQKGDIAEGYSVSREKKESFPLTVTSAQKNPTAFYLCASSIQGAGYEQYFGPGTRLTVT.

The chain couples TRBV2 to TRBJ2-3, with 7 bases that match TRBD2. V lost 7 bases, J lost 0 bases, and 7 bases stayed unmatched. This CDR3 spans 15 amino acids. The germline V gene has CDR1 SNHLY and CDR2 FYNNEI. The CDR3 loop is CASIRREASTDTQYF. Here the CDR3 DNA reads TGTGCCAGCATCCGACGGGAGGCTAGCACAGATACGCAGTATTTT.

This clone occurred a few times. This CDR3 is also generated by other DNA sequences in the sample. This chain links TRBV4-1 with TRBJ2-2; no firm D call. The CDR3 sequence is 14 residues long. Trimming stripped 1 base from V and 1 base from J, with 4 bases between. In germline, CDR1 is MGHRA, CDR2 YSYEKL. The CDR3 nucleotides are TGCGCCAGCAGCCAAGTGCGGAACACCGGGGAGCTGTTTTTT. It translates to CASSQVRNTGELFF.

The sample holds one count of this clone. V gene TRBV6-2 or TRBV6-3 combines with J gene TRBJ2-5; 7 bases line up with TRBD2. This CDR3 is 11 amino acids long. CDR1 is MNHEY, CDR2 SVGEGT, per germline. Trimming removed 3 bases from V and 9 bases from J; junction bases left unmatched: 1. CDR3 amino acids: CASSYGGAQYF. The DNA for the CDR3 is TGTGCCAGCAGTTATGGGGGGGCCCAGTACTTC.

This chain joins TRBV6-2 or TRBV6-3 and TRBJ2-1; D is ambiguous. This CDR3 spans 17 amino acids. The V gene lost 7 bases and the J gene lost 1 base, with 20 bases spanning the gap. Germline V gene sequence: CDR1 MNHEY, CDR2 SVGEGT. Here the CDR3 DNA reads TGTGCCAGCACCCCCCTGGTGACATCAGGTTCCTACAATGAGCAGTTCTTC. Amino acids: CASTPLVTSGSYNEQFF.

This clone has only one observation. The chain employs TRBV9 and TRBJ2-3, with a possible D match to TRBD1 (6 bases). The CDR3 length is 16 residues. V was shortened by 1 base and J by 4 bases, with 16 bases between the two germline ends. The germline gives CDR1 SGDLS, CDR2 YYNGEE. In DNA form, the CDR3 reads TGTGCCAGCAGCGTACGATTTGGTGGGGGCCCAGATACGCAGTATTTT. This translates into CASSVRFGGGPDTQYF.

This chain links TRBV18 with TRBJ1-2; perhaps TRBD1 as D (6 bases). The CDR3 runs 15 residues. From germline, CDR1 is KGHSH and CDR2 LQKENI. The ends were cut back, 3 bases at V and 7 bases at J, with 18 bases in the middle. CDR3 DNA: TGTGCCAGCTCACCCGGCAGCCACCCGACAGGTGGCTACACCTTC. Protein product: CASSPGSHPTGGYTF.

CDR3 DNA sequence: TGTGCCAGCAGCTTCCCTGGGACTAGCGGGGGGGGCCTGGAGACCCAGTACTTC. It is translated as CASSFPGTSGGGLETQYF. The chain carries TRBV7-2 and TRBJ2-5; TRBD2 matches 16 bases. V lost 3 bases, J lost 5 bases, and 9 bases stayed unmatched. CDR1 and CDR2 (germline): SGHTA, FQGNSA. This CDR3 contains 18 residues.

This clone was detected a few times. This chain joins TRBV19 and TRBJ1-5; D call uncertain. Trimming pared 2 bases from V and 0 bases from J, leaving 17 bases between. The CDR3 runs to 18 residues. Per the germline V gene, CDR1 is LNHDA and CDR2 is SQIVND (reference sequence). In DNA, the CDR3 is TGTGCCAGTAGTATATTCGACACTTACGCGATTAGCAATCAGCCCCAGCATTTT. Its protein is CASSIFDTYAISNQPQHF.

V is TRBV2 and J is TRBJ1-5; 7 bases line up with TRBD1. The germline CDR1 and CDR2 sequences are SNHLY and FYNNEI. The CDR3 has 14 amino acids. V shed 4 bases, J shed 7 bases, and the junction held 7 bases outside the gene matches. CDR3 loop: CASSVGGGWQPQHF. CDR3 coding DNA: TGTGCCAGCAGTGTAGGAGGGGGCTGGCAGCCCCAGCATTTT.

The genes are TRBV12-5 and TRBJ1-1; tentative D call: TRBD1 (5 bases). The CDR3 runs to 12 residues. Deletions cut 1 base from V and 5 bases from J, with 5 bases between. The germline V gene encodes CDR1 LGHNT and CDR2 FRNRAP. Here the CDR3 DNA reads TGTGCTAGTGGTTTGGAGGGGACTGAAGCTTTCTTT. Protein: CASGLEGTEAFF.